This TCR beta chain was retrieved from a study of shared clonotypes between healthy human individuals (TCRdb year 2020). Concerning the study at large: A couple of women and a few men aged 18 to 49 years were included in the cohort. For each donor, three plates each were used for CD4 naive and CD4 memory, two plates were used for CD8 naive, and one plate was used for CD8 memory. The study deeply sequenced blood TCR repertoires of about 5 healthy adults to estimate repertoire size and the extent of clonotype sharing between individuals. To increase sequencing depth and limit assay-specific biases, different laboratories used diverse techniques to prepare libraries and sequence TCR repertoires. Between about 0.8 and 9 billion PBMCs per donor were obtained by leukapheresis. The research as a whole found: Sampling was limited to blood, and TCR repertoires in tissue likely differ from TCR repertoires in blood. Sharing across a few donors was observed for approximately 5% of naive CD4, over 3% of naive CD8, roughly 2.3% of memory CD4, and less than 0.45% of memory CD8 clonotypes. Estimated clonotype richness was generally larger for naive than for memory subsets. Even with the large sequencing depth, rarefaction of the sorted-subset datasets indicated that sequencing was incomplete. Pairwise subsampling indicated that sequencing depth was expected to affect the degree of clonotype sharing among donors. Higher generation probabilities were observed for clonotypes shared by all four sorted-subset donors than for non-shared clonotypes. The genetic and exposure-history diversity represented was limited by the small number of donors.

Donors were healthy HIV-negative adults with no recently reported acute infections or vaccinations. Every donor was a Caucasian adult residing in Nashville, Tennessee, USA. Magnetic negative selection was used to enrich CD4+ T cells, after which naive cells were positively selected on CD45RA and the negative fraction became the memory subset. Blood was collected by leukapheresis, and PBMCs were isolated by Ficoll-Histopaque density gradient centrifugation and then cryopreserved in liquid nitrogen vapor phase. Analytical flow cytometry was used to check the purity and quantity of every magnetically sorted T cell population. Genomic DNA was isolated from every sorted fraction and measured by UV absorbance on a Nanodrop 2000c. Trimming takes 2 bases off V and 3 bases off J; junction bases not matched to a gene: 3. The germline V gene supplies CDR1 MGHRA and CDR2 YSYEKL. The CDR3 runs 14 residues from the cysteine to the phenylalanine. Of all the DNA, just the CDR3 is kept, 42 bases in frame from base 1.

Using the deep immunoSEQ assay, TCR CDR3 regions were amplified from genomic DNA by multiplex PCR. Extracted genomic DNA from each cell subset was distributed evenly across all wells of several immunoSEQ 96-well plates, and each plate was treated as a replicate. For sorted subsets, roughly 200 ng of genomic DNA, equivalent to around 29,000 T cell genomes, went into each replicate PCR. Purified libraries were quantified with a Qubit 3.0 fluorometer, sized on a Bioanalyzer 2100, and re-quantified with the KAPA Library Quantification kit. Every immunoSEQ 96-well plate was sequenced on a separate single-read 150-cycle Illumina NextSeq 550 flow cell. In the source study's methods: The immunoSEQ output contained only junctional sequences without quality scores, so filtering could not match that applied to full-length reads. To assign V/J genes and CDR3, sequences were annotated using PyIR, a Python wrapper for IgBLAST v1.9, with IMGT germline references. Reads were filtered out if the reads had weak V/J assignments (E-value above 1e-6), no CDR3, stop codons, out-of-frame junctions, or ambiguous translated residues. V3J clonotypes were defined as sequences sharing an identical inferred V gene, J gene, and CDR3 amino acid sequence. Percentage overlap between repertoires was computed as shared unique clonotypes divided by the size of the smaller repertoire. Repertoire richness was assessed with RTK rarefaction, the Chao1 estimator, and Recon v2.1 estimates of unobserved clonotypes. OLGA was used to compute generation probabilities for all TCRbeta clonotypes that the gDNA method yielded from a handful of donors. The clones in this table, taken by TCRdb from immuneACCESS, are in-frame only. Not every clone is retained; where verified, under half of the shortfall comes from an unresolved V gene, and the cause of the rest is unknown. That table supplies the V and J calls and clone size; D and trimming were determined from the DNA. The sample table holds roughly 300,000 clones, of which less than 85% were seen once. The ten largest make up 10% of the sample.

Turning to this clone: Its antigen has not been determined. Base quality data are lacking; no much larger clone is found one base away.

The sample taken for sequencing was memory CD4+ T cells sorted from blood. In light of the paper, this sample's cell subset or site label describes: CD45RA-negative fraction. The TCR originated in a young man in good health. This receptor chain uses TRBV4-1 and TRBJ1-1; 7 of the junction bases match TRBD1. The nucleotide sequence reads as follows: TGCGCCAGCAGCCAACCCGGACAGGACACTGAAGCTTTCTTT. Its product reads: CASSQPGQDTEAFF.